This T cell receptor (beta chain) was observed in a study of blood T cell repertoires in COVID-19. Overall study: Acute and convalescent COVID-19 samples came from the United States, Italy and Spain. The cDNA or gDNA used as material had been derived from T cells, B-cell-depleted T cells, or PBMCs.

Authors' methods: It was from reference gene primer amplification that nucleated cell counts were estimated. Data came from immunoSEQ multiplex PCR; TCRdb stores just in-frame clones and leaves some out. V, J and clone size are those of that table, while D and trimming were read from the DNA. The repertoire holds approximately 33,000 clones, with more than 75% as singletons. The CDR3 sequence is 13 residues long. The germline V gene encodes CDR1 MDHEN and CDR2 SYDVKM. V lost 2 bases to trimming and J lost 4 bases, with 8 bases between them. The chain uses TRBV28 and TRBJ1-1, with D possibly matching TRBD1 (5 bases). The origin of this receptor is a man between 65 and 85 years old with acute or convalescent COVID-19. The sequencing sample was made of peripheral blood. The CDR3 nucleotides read TGTGCCAGCAGTTTAGGCAGGGTCACTGAAGCTTTCTTT. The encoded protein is CASSLGRVTEAFF.